The subject of this entry is one T cell receptor (beta chain). Its cognate antigen is unknown. These data come from a study of T cells after posttransplantation cyclophosphamide. Study-wide results and caveats: Skin or GI-infiltrating T cells shared few TRB sequences with blood. Donor CD8+ memory clones often dominated recipient blood repertoires at later times.

Some clones are missing from TCRdb's copy, which holds only in-frame ones; the method was immunoSEQ multiplex PCR. The table shows some 64,000 clones, with just under 95% occurring only once. Looked up from germline, CDR1 is SGHRS and CDR2 is YFSETQ. The length of the CDR3 is 16 residues. Unmatched junction bases numbered 13, after V lost 4 bases and J lost 9 bases. The TCR comes from a woman aged 30 to 39 in good health and a related stem cell transplant donor. The chain is built from TRBV5-1 and TRBJ1-6, with TRBD1 matching over 7 bases. The sequencing sample was made of PBMCs. The CDR3 coding sequence is TGCGCCAGCAGCGGGGAAACGGGCAGGGGGAGTTCACCCCTCCACTTT. Amino acids: CASSGETGRGSSPLHF.